The present T cell receptor beta chain was sequenced within a study of PD-1 blockade in classical Hodgkin lymphoma (dated by TCRdb to the early 2020s). Notes on the research overall: Nivolumab dosing was 3 mg/kg intravenously every 2 weeks, continuing until either disease progression or unacceptable toxicity. A peripheral blood immune signature of response to PD-1 blockade in classical Hodgkin lymphoma was defined using TCR beta sequencing and CyTOF. The research as a whole found: Only a single clinical trial cohort was studied, and what caused the repertoire differences, possibly disease activity or prior therapy, remained undefined. Newly diagnosed patients were reported to have lower baseline TCR diversity than healthy donors, and relapsed/refractory patients were reported to have lower baseline TCR diversity still. Patients starting nivolumab less than 1 year after ASCT had lower diversity and were excluded from later analyses to avoid confounding by immune reconstitution. Among trial patients, those achieving complete response had baseline diversity similar to that of newly diagnosed patients, while diversity was significantly lower in partial responders and progressors. CD4+ but not CD8+ TCR diversity rose significantly by C4D1 (p=0.0027 vs p=0.16), most apparent in complete responders (p=0.02).

The Qiagen DNeasy kit was used to extract genomic DNA from unsorted PBMCs and from the negatively selected CD4+ and CD8+ fractions. TCR beta CDR3 regions were amplified by immunoSEQ multiplex PCR using primers annealing to V and J segments. Amplification bias was minimized using a synthetic immune receptor repertoire, and residual bias was removed computationally after sequencing. As for the original processing: Custom Python scripts were used to quantify repertoire diversity as the Shannon entropy index. The unsorted, CD4+ and CD8+ repertoires were each analyzed separately, with the exception of combined analyses, where CD4+ and CD8+ sequences were merged in silico. Clonal expansion was defined as a frequency increase of at least 2-fold after treatment compared with C1D1, and clones undetected at baseline were assigned a pseudocount of 0.5. Clones with 0 or 1 copy at C1D1 were classified as singleton clones, and clones with 2 or more copies were classified as non-singleton clones. Clones expanded in unsorted samples were assigned a CD4+, CD8+ or unknown annotation through matching of protein sequences in sorted samples from the same patient. Diversity changes from C1D1 to C4D1 were tested in paired samples using Wilcoxon tests. TCRdb holds this immuneACCESS table with in-frame rearrangements only. Some clones are missing; in checked studies, unresolved V genes explain under half, and the rest has no known cause. Clonal size and the V and J genes are those of that table, whereas D and trimming came from the DNA. The sample table contains tens of thousands of clones; only one count was recorded for about 85% of them. The ten largest clonotypes hold more than 8% of the sample.

The sample's time point, from its label and the paper: cycle 4 day 1 (C4D1), after less than 7 weeks of nivolumab. Every trial patient had relapsed following autologous stem cell transplantation, and prior brentuximab vedotin exposure was what differed among cohorts A, B and C. A total of fewer than 70 patients with relapsed/refractory classical Hodgkin lymphoma made up the trial cohort, and each patient's best overall response was complete response, partial response or progressive disease. Trial patients were treated with single-agent nivolumab in the multi-cohort phase II CheckMate 205 trial. An independent review committee assessed best overall response by applying the 2007 International Working Group response criteria. Trial PBMCs were collected just before the start of nivolumab (C1D1) and during therapy at cycle 2 day 1 and cycle 4 day 1. Peripheral blood was collected in 8 mL Vacutainer Cell Preparation Tubes, from which PBMCs were isolated by centrifugation and then cryopreserved.

A remark on this clone: This clone's antigen is unknown. Per-nucleotide qualities are absent, and no much larger clonotype sits a single base away.

The sequence derives from a human donor with classical Hodgkin lymphoma. The sequencing here drew on peripheral blood mononuclear cells (PBMCs), taken before the fourth cycle of nivolumab.

The DNA sequence follows: TGCGCCAGCAGCCCGGGGGACAGACCTAGCACAGATACGCAGTATTTT. Its translation reads: CASSPGDRPSTDTQYF. The sequence links TRBV5-1 to TRBJ2-3, and TRBD1 may be the D gene, going by 7 matching bases. V loses 4 bases of germline sequence and J loses 0 bases, and the interval between the two ends is 15 bases. CDR1 is given as SGHRS and CDR2 as YFSETQ, both from the germline V gene. From cysteine to phenylalanine, the CDR3 is 16 amino acids long. Kept here is only the CDR3 DNA, which spans 48 bases and is read in frame from base 1.